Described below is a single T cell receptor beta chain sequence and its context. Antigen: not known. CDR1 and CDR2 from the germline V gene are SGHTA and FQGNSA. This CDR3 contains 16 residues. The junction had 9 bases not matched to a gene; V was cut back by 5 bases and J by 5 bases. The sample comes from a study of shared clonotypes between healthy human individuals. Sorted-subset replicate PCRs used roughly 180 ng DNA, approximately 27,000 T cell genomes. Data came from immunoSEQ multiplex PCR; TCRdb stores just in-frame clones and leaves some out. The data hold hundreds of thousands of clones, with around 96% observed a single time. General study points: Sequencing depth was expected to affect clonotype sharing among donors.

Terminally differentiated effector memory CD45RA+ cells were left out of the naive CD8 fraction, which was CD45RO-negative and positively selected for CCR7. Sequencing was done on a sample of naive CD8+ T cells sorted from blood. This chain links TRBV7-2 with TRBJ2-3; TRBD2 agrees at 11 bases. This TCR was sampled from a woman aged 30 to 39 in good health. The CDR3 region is CASSAIAGGLLDTQYF. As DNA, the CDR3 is TGTGCCAGCAGCGCCATAGCGGGAGGGCTATTAGATACGCAGTATTTT.